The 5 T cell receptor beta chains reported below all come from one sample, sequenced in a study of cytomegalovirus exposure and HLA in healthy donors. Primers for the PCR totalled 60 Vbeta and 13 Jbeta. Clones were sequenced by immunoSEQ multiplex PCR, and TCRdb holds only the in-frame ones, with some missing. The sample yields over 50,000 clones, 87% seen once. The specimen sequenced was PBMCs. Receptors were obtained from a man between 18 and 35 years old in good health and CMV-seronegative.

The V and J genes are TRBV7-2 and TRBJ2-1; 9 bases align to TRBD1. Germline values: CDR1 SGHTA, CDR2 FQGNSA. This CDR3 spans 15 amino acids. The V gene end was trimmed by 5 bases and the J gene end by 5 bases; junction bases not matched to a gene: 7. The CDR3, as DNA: TGTGCCAGCAGCATGGGACAGGGAGGCCACAATGAGCAGTTCTTC. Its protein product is CASSMGQGGHNEQFF.

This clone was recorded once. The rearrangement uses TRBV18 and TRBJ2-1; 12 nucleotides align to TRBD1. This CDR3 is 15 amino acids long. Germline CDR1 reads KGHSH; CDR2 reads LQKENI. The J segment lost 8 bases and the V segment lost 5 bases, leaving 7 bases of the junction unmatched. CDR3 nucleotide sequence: TGTGCCAGCTCAACCGGGACAGGGGGCGTCTATGAGCAGTTCTTC. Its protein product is CASSTGTGGVYEQFF.

The CDR3 sequence: CASSLGSSPLHF. CDR3 DNA sequence: TGCGCCAGCAGCTTGGGGAGTTCACCCCTCCACTTT. The chain uses TRBV5-1 and TRBJ1-6; no definite D call. V was trimmed by 0 bases and J by 9 bases, leaving 4 bases between them. CDR1 and CDR2 from the germline V gene are SGHRS and YFSETQ. This CDR3 comprises 12 residues.

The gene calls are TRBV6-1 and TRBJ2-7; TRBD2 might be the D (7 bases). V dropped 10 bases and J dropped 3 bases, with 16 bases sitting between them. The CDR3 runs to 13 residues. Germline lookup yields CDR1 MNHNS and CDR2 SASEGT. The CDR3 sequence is CATSRGGIYEQYF. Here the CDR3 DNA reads TGTGCCACTTCAAGGGGGGGGATCTACGAGCAGTACTTC.

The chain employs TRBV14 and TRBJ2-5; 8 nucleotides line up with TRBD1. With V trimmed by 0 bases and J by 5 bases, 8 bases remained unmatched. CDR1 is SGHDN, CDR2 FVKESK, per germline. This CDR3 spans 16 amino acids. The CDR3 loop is CASSQDGGRGLETQYF. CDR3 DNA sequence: TGTGCCAGCAGCCAAGATGGTGGCAGGGGGCTGGAGACCCAGTACTTC.